Ten or more counts support the clone carrying this T cell receptor (beta chain). The data belong to a study of regulatory T cells in long-lasting Graves disease. As for time point: newly diagnosed GD, antithyroid drugs for less than 3 months. TCR sequences were obtained from RNA taken from PBMCs. V dropped 6 bases and J dropped 7 bases, with 9 bases sitting between them. The CDR3 is made up of 12 amino acids. Germline CDR1 reads MDHEN; CDR2 reads SYDVKM. Sequencing libraries for TCR beta were prepared with iRepertoire HTBI primers and Arm-PCR of CDR3 regions. TCRdb re-derived calls from the multiplex PCR reads in MiXCR, one entry per CDR3 protein. The sample consists of about 560,000 distinct CDR3 sequences, about 16% of them appearing once. This sample was shared with a second study, whose subject was T cells in Graves' hyperthyroidism and ophthalmopathy. That work states: First-round RT-PCR targeting the TCR CDR3 was performed with the HTBI primer set.

The specimen was peripheral blood mononuclear cells (PBMCs), collected at new diagnosis, from a patient treated with antithyroid drugs. The chain joins TRBV28 to TRBJ2-2; D gene unclear. This TCR came from a man between 18 and 29 years old with Graves disease. The CDR3 region has the DNA TGTGCCAGCAGCCCTGGTCTCGGGGAGCTGTTTTTT. Amino acid sequence: CASSPGLGELFF.